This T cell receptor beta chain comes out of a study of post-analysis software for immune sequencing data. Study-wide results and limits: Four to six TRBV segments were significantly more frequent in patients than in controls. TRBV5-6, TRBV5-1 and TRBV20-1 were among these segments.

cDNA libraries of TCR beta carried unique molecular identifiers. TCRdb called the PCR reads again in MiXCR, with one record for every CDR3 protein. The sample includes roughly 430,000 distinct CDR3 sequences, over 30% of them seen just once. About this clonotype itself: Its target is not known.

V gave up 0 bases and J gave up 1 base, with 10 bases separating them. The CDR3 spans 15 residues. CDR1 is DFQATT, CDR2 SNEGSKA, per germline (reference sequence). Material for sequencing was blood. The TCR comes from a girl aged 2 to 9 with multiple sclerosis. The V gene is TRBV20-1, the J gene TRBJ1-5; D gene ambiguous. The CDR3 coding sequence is TGCAGTGCTAGAGATTTATCGGGGAGCAATCAGCCCCAGCATTTT. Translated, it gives CSARDLSGSNQPQHF.